Presented here are 17 T cell receptor beta chains from one specimen sequenced in a study of cytomegalovirus exposure and HLA in healthy donors (dated by TCRdb to 2017 to 2019). Library creation used the immunoSEQ multiplex PCR assay. A mixture of 60 forward primers for TCR Vbeta segments and 13 reverse primers for TCR Jbeta segments was used in the multiplex PCR. This is the immuneACCESS table as TCRdb keeps it, with only in-frame sequences that have V and J called. A part of the clones is gone; compared with another copy, unresolved V genes explain less than half, and the rest is unexplained. Counted in this sample were roughly 120,000 clones; over 70% of them appeared once. 1.6% of the sample rests with the top ten. Specimen: PBMCs. These receptors were collected from a young woman in good health and CMV-seronegative.

CDR3 amino acids: CSALTGLSYEQYF. The DNA for the CDR3 is TGCAGCGCTTTGACAGGGCTCTCCTACGAGCAGTACTTC. The chain links TRBV29-1 to TRBJ2-7; 7 bases line up with TRBD1. Per the germline V gene, CDR1 is SQVTM and CDR2 is ANQGSEA. Unmatched junction bases numbered 6, after V lost 7 bases and J lost 0 bases. This CDR3 contains 13 residues.

DNA of the CDR3: TGTGCCTGGCAGCAGGGGGCTTATTCACCCCTCCACTTT. This sequence encodes CAWQQGAYSPLHF. This chain links TRBV30 with TRBJ1-6, with TRBD1 matching 8 bases. The V and J ends lost 5 bases and 8 bases, in that order; junction bases with no gene match: 5. Per germline, CDR1 GTSNPN and CDR2 SVGIG (reference sequence). This CDR3 is 13 amino acids long.

The chain carries TRBV7-9 and TRBJ1-2; D not certain. This CDR3 comprises 12 residues. Trimming removed 4 bases at V and 7 bases at J, with 10 bases between. Germline values: CDR1 SEHNR, CDR2 FQNEAQ (reference sequence). CDR3 sequence reads: CASSSAPGGYTF. The CDR3 bases are TGTGCCAGCAGCTCAGCCCCCGGTGGCTACACCTTC.

This sequence joins TRBV6-6 and TRBJ2-7, with TRBD1 as a possible D gene (6 bases). Germline CDR1 and CDR2: MNHNY and SVGAGI (reference sequence). Trimming removed 2 bases from V and 2 bases from J, with 16 bases in between. The CDR3 extends over 16 amino acids. DNA for the CDR3: TGTGCCAGCAGTTACCCGGCCGGGTCAGGGGCCTACGAGCAGTACTTC. Its translation: CASSYPAGSGAYEQYF.

This chain links TRBV5-6 with TRBJ1-2; 7 positions agree with TRBD1. Unmatched junction bases numbered 6, after V lost 2 bases and J lost 2 bases. This CDR3 has 15 residues. From germline, CDR1 is SGHDT and CDR2 YYEEEE. In nucleotides, the CDR3 is TGTGCCAGCAGCTTTTACGCGACAGGGAACTATGGCTACACCTTC. Its protein is CASSFYATGNYGYTF.

This chain joins TRBV10-3 and TRBJ1-4; 8 positions agree with TRBD1. The trim removed 5 bases at V and 6 bases at J, leaving 5 bases unmatched. Germline values: CDR1 ENHRY, CDR2 SYGVKD. The CDR3 has 14 residues. CDR3: CAISSGQGHEKLFF. The CDR3 DNA reads TGTGCCATCAGTTCCGGACAGGGTCATGAAAAACTGTTTTTT.

This clone was observed once. The CDR3 nucleotides are TGTGCCAGCAGCTCCCAGACTGGAACTGAAGCTTTCTTT. Translating it yields CASSSQTGTEAFF. The chain employs TRBV7-2 and TRBJ1-1; D is unresolved. In germline, CDR1 is SGHTA, CDR2 FQGNSA. V lost 4 bases and J lost 5, with 11 bases in between. CDR3 size: 13 residues.

The rearrangement links TRBV5-4 to TRBJ1-1; TRBD1 is a possible D gene (6 bases). Germline V gene sequence: CDR1 SGHNT, CDR2 YYREEE (reference sequence). V lost 4 bases to trimming and J lost 1 base, with 20 bases between them. The CDR3 spans 17 residues. The CDR3 loop is CASSITSQGPRNTEAFF. CDR3 nucleotide sequence: TGTGCCAGCAGCATTACTTCACAGGGCCCGAGGAACACTGAAGCTTTCTTT.

This rearrangement joins TRBV5-1 to TRBJ1-2; possible D gene TRBD1, 6 bases. Germline lookup yields CDR1 SGHRS and CDR2 YFSETQ. CDR3 length equals 12 residues. The ends were cut back, 2 bases at V and 7 bases at J, with 9 bases in the middle. The CDR3 is CASSFSGAGYTF. In nucleotides, the CDR3 is TGCGCCAGCAGCTTTTCAGGGGCTGGCTACACCTTC.

V gene TRBV19 combines with J gene TRBJ1-2, with TRBD1 as a possible D gene (5 bases). V gave up 7 bases and J gave up 5 bases, with 20 bases separating them. The CDR3 is 15 amino acids. The germline V gene encodes CDR1 LNHDA and CDR2 SQIVND (reference sequence). The CDR3 region is CASNRQTGSSYGYTF. The CDR3 bases are TGTGCCAGTAATCGACAGACCGGATCCTCTTATGGCTACACCTTC.

J is TRBJ1-2 and V is TRBV4-1; D may be TRBD1 (5 bases). The V gene's germline CDR1 is MGHRA and CDR2 YSYEKL. V gave up 4 bases and J gave up 0 bases, with 9 bases separating them. CDR3 length: 14 amino acids. The chain's CDR3 is CASSLDRPNYGYTF. The CDR3 bases are TGCGCCAGCAGCCTTGACAGACCTAACTATGGCTACACCTTC.

The CDR3 DNA reads TGTGCCAGCAGCGTGGGGGACAGGGGTCGCCGGGAGGGCTACACCTTC. Translated, it gives CASSVGDRGRREGYTF. This chain links TRBV5-4 with TRBJ1-2, with TRBD1 matching 10 bases. CDR1 and CDR2 (germline): SGHNT, YYREEE (reference sequence). This CDR3 spans 16 amino acids. Losses at the gene ends were 4 bases for V and 8 bases for J; bases not matched to a gene: 14. Using reference TRBV5-4 and TRBJ1-2 for the parts outside the CDR3, the full variable domain is ETGVTQSPTHLIKTRGQQVTLRCSSQSGHNTVSWYQQALGQGPQFIFQYYREEENGRGNFPPRFSGLQFPNYSSELNVNALELDDSALYLCASSVGDRGRREGYTFGSGTRLTVV.

The chain couples TRBV11-3 to TRBJ2-6, with 8 bases aligning to TRBD1. This CDR3 has 18 amino acids. V gave up 7 bases and J gave up 1 base; unmatched junction bases: 12. Germline V gene lookup returns CDR1 SGHNT and CDR2 YENEEA. CDR3 residues: CASTGRGQGRSGANVLTF. The CDR3 bases are TGTGCCAGCACCGGACGAGGACAGGGAAGGTCTGGGGCCAACGTCCTGACTTTC.

The rearrangement joins TRBV10-3 to TRBJ2-7, with a weak D call TRBD2 (5 bases). Germline V gene lookup returns CDR1 ENHRY and CDR2 SYGVKD. CDR3 size: 13 residues. Trimming took 8 bases from V and 6 from J, leaving 17 bases between them. CDR3 DNA: TGTGCCATCGGCGGGCAGACGCTTCGCGAGCAGTACTTC. This translates into CAIGGQTLREQYF.

The rearrangement joins TRBV9 to TRBJ2-3; 9 nucleotides match TRBD1. CDR3 length: 15 amino acids. V trimming: 1 base; J trimming: 3 bases; junction bases outside the gene matches: 3. CDR1 SGDLS and CDR2 YYNGEE come from the germline V gene. The CDR3 bases are TGTGCCAGCAGCGTACGGACAGGGGAGACAGATACGCAGTATTTT. Translating gives CASSVRTGETDTQYF.

V usage is TRBV5-1 and J usage is TRBJ2-7; D perhaps matches TRBD2 (6 bases). The germline CDR1 and CDR2 sequences are SGHRS and YFSETQ. V was cut by 0 bases and J by 5 bases, with 18 bases left in between. The CDR3 consists of 16 residues. For the CDR3, the DNA is TGCGCCAGCAGCTTGGTCGGCGGGGATTATATCCACGAGCAGTACTTC. It yields the protein CASSLVGGDYIHEQYF.

This chain joins TRBV5-8 and TRBJ1-1, with 9 bases fitting TRBD1. The V and J ends lost 2 bases and 5 bases, in that order; junction bases with no gene match: 4. CDR1 SGHTS and CDR2 YDEGEE come from the germline V gene. This CDR3 is built from 14 residues. The CDR3 DNA is TGTGCCAGCAGCTTTCACAGGGGGCGTACTGAAGCTTTCTTT. Translating gives CASSFHRGRTEAFF.